These T cell receptor beta chains were read from a single sample in a study of T cell repertoires in cytomegalovirus infection. Using its own MiXCR run on the reads, TCRdb lists one record per CDR3 protein. This sample yields 69,000 or so distinct CDR3 sequences, of which 25% to 30% are seen a single time; about 60% belongs to the top ten. No antigens are known for them. Material: CD8+ T cells from cultured PBMCs, obtained from culture after CMV antigen stimulation. The origin of the receptors is a human donor in good health (CMV status not recorded). Some clones in this sample may be carry-over from other donors' samples. The CDR3 runs from the conserved cysteine through the conserved F or W. A D gene is named only where the DNA matches it firmly. Size tells how often a clone was seen (once, few, many) or the class of an expanded clone, and some rows leave it out.

d_call,v_call,clone_size,j_call,cdr3_aa,cdr3_nt
TRBD1,TRBV6-2/TRBV6-3,NA,TRBJ1-2,CASSPGTGGDGNYGYTF,TGTGCCAGCAGTCCCGGGACAGGGGGCGATGGTAACTATGGCTACACCTTC
TRBD2,TRBV7-9,few,TRBJ2-1,CASSLAANEQFF,TGTGCCAGCAGCCTAGCGGCGAATGAGCAGTTCTTC
NA,TRBV7-8,many,TRBJ2-1,CASSSDPYHEQFF,TGTGCCAGCAGCTCCGATCCCTACCATGAGCAGTTCTTC
NA,TRBV28,NA,TRBJ2-5,CASRGGETQYF,TGTGCCAGCAGGGGTGGGGAGACCCAGTACTTC
TRBD1,TRBV12-3/TRBV12-4,NA,TRBJ1-2,CASSSSLGQGLGYGYTF,TGTGCCAGCAGTTCCTCCCTCGGACAGGGTTTGGGATATGGCTACACCTTC
NA,TRBV29-1,NA,TRBJ2-7,CSEGDWLYEQYF,TGCAGCGAGGGGGACTGGCTCTACGAGCAGTACTTC
NA,TRBV28,NA,TRBJ2-3,CASSLFSNSRDTQYF,TGTGCCAGCAGCCTGTTCTCCAATAGCCGAGATACGCAGTATTTT
NA,TRBV7-9,NA,TRBJ1-2,CASSLAGTALYGYTF,TGTGCCAGCAGCTTAGCGGGGACGGCGCTTTATGGCTACACCTTC
TRBD1,TRBV6-1,NA,TRBJ1-2,CASSEPDRDYGYTF,TGTGCCAGCAGTGAACCCGACAGGGACTACGGCTACACCTTC
NA,TRBV6-1,many,TRBJ1-6,CASSDRSSYNSPLHF,TGTGCCAGCAGTGATCGGAGCTCCTATAATTCACCCCTCCACTTT
NA,TRBV11-2,NA,TRBJ2-7,CASSPAVNEQYF,TGTGCCAGCAGCCCAGCCGTGAACGAGCAGTACTTC
NA,TRBV29-1,few,TRBJ1-5,CSLGSEFNQPQHF,TGCAGCCTTGGATCAGAGTTCAATCAGCCCCAGCATTTT
NA,TRBV7-8,many,TRBJ1-2,CASSLGRVAGGYGYTF,TGTGCCAGCAGCTTAGGCCGGGTTGCAGGCGGCTATGGCTACACCTTC
NA,TRBV12-5,many,TRBJ2-1,CASGQDRDPRDEQFF,TGTGCTAGTGGCCAGGACCGGGACCCCAGGGATGAGCAGTTCTTC
NA,TRBV9,NA,TRBJ1-2,CASSVEMGFDYGYTF,TGTGCCAGCAGCGTAGAGATGGGTTTCGACTATGGCTACACCTTC
TRBD1,TRBV4-1,NA,TRBJ2-5,CTSSIQGAGETQYF,TGCACCAGCAGCATACAGGGGGCAGGAGAGACCCAGTACTTC
TRBD2,TRBV5-6,NA,TRBJ2-1,CASSLGAAGVGEQFF,TGTGCCAGCAGCCTGGGCGCAGCGGGAGTTGGTGAGCAGTTCTTC
NA,TRBV3-1,NA,TRBJ1-1,CASSRGEGLEAFF,TGTGCCAGCAGCCGGGGAGAAGGACTTGAAGCTTTCTTT
TRBD2,TRBV2,NA,TRBJ2-5,CASSEWLAVHPQETQYF,TGTGCCAGCAGTGAGTGGCTAGCGGTACACCCCCAAGAGACCCAGTACTTC
NA,TRBV6-6,NA,TRBJ1-1,CASSYPTKQGDTEAFF,TGTGCCAGCAGTTACCCTACAAAACAGGGTGACACTGAAGCTTTCTTT
TRBD1,TRBV7-6,few,TRBJ2-2,CASSLDRGNTGELFF,TGTGCCAGCAGCTTAGACAGGGGGAACACCGGGGAGCTGTTTTTT
NA,TRBV4-1,many,TRBJ2-7,CASSQARSYEQYF,TGCGCCAGCAGCCAAGCTCGCAGCTACGAGCAGTACTTC
NA,TRBV19,few,TRBJ2-2,CASSIRTELNTGELFF,TGTGCCAGTAGCATTCGGACAGAGCTGAACACCGGGGAGCTGTTTTTT
TRBD1,TRBV28,NA,TRBJ1-5,CASRPGTGIIQPQHF,TGTGCCAGCAGGCCAGGGACAGGGATTATTCAGCCCCAGCATTTT
TRBD1,TRBV20-1,many,TRBJ1-5,CSARDRDTTLQPQHF,TGCAGTGCTCGGGACAGGGATACGACCTTACAGCCCCAGCATTTT
TRBD2,TRBV28,medium-sized,TRBJ2-1,CASSLGLAGINEQFF,TGTGCCAGCAGTCTAGGACTAGCGGGGATCAATGAGCAGTTCTTC
NA,TRBV4-3,NA,TRBJ1-5,CASSQDPRRPQHF,TGCGCCAGCAGCCAAGATCCGAGGCGGCCCCAGCATTTT
NA,TRBV7-9,few,TRBJ2-7,CASSSLVPHEQYF,TGTGCCAGCAGCTCTTTAGTCCCTCACGAGCAGTACTTC
TRBD2,TRBV27,few,TRBJ2-1,CASSHRTSGRAGDEQFF,TGTGCCAGCAGCCATCGGACTAGCGGGAGGGCCGGCGATGAGCAGTTCTTC